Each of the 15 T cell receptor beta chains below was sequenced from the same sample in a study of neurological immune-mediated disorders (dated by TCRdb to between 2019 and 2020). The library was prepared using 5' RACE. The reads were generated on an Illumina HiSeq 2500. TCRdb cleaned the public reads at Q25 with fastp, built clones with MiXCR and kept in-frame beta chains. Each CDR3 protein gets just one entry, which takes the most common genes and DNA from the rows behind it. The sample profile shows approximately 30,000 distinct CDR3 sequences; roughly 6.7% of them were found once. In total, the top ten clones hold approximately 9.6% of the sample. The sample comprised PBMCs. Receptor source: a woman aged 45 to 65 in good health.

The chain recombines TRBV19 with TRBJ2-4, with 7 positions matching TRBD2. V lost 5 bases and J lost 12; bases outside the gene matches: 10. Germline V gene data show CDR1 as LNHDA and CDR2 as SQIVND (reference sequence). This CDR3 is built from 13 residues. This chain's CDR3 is CASSASRDYNQYF. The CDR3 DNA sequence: TGTGCCAGTAGTGCATCTAGGGACTACAATCAGTACTTC.

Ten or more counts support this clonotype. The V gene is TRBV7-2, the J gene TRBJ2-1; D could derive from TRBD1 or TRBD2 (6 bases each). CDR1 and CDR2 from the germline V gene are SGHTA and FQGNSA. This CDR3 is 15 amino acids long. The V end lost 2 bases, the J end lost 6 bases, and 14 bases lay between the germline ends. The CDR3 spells CASSLMGAEGNEQFF. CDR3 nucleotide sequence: TGTGCCAGCAGCTTAATGGGGGCGGAGGGCAATGAGCAGTTCTTC.

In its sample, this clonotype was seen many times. The CDR3 sequence: CASSSPRTGGFEKLFF. The CDR3 DNA reads as TGTGCCAGCAGCTCCCCTAGGACAGGGGGCTTTGAAAAACTGTTTTTT. V usage is TRBV5-6 and J usage is TRBJ1-4; 11 positions agree with TRBD1. V trimming: 3 bases; J trimming: 7 bases; junction bases outside the gene matches: 8. CDR3 length equals 16 residues. Germline V gene sequence: CDR1 SGHDT, CDR2 YYEEEE.

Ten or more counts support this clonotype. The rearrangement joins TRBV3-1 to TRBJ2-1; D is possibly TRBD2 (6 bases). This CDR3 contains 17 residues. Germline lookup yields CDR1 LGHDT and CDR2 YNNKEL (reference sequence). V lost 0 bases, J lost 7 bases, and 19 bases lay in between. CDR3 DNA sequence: TGTGCCAGCAGCCAAGATCGACGGAGGGCCATCCCTAATGAGCAGTTCTTC. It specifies CASSQDRRRAIPNEQFF.

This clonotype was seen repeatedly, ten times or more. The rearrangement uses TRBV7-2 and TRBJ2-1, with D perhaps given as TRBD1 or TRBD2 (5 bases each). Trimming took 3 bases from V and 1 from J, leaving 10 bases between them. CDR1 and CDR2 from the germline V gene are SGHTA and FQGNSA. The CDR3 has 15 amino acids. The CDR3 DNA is TGTGCCAGCAGCTTTGGCTGGGGGTCCTACAATGAGCAGTTCTTC. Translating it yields CASSFGWGSYNEQFF.

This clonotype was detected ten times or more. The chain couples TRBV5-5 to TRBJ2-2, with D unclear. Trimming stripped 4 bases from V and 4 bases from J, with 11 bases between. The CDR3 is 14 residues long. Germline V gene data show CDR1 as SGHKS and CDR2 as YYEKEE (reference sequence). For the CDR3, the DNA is TGTGCCAGCAGCCCAAATACCGGCACCGGGGAGCTGTTTTTT. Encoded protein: CASSPNTGTGELFF.

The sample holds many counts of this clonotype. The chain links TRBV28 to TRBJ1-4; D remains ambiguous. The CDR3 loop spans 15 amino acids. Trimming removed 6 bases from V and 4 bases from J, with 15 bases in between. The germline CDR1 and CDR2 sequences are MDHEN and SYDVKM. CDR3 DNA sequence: TGTGCCAGCAGCCTCCCTGGCCCTTATAATGAAAAACTGTTTTTT. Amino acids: CASSLPGPYNEKLFF.

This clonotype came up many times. Written as DNA, the CDR3 is TGTGCCAGCAGCTTAGGGCAGGGGACTTCGCAGCAGTACTTC. Translating gives CASSLGQGTSQQYF. This sequence joins TRBV5-8 and TRBJ2-7; either TRBD1 or TRBD2 may supply D (6 bases each). Per germline, CDR1 SGHTS and CDR2 YDEGEE. The CDR3 is 14 residues long. V dropped 2 bases and J dropped 8 bases, with 17 bases sitting between them.

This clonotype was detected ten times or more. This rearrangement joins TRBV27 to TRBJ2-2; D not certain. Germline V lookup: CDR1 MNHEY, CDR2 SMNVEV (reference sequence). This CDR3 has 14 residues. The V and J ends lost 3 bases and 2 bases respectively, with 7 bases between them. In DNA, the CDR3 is TGTGCCAGCAGTTTTTTTGGTAACACCGGGGAGCTGTTTTTT. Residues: CASSFFGNTGELFF.

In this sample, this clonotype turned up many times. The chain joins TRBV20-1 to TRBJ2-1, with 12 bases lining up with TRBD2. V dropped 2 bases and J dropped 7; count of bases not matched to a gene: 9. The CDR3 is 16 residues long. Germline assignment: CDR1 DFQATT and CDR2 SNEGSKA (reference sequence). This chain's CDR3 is CSARKFGLAGLNEQFF. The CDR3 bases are TGCAGTGCTAGAAAGTTTGGACTAGCGGGACTTAATGAGCAGTTCTTC.

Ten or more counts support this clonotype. The DNA of the CDR3 is TGTGCCAGCAGCTTAGGCAGGGACGAGCAGTACTTC. Its translation is CASSLGRDEQYF. V usage is TRBV7-8 and J usage is TRBJ2-7; a weak D match, TRBD1 (5 bases). This CDR3 has 12 amino acids. V lost 1 base and J lost 5, with 6 bases in between. From germline, CDR1 is SGHVS and CDR2 FQNEAQ.

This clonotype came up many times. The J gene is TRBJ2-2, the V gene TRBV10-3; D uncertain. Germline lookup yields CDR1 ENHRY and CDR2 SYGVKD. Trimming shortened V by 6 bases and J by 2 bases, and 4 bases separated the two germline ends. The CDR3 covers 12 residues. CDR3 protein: CAIRQNTGELFF. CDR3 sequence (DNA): TGTGCCATCAGGCAAAACACCGGGGAGCTGTTTTTT.

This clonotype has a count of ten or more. The CDR3 DNA is TGTGCCAGCAGCCCCGGGACAGGGCCCTACGAGCAGTACTTC. Amino acids: CASSPGTGPYEQYF. The J gene is TRBJ2-7, the V gene TRBV9, with TRBD1 matching 9 bases. This CDR3 is 14 amino acids long. Germline CDR1 is SGDLS and CDR2 is YYNGEE. V gave up 4 bases and J gave up 2 bases; unmatched junction bases: 4. The full variable domain, with the rest looked up from reference TRBV9 and TRBJ2-7, is DSGVTQTPKHLITATGQRVTLRCSPRSGDLSVYWYQQSLDQGLQFLIQYYNGEERAKGNILERFSAQQFPDLHSELNLSSLELGDSALYFCASSPGTGPYEQYFGPGTRLTVT.

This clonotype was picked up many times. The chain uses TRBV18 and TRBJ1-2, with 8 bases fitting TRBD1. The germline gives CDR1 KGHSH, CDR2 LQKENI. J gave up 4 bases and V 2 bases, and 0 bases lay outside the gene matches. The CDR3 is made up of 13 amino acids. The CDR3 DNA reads TGTGCCAGCTCACCAGGGACAGGCTATGGCTACACCTTC. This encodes CASSPGTGYGYTF.

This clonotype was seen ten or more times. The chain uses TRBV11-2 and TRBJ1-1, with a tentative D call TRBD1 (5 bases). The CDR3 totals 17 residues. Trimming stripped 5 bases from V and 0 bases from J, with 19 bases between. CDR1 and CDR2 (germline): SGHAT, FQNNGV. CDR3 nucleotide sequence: TGTGCCAGCAGCCTGGCGAGGGGTGGCCGAATGAACACTGAAGCTTTCTTT. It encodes CASSLARGGRMNTEAFF.